Following are 21 T cell receptor beta chains from one sample sequenced in a study of blood T cell repertoires in COVID-19. Only in-frame clones appear in the TCRdb table, and some are missing; sequencing was by immunoSEQ multiplex PCR. The table records about 200,000 clones, roughly 82% of them present only once. What was sequenced was PBMCs or T cells enriched from blood (not recorded which). The receptors were gathered from a man aged 40-50 years with acute COVID-19.

The J gene is TRBJ1-5, the V gene TRBV30; the D gene is possibly TRBD1 (6 bases). In germline, CDR1 is GTSNPN, CDR2 SVGIG (reference sequence). The CDR3 has 13 amino acids. The chain's CDR3 is CRLGAYSNQPQHF. DNA for the CDR3: TGTAGGCTGGGGGCCTATAGCAATCAGCCCCAGCATTTT.

This sequence joins TRBV6-5 and TRBJ2-2; tentatively, D is TRBD2 (6 bases). The CDR3 totals 13 residues. Germline V gene lookup returns CDR1 MNHEY and CDR2 SVGAGI. V shed 11 bases and J shed 2 bases, with 12 bases lying between them. The CDR3 is CAAPGLNTGELFF. In DNA form, the CDR3 reads TGTGCCGCCCCGGGACTCAACACCGGGGAGCTGTTTTTT.

The chain is built from TRBV6-2 or TRBV6-3 and TRBJ2-7; D may be TRBD2 (6 bases). The CDR3 runs to 12 residues. The germline V gene has CDR1 MNHEY and CDR2 SVGEGT. Trimming pared 9 bases from V and 0 bases from J, leaving 9 bases between. The CDR3 sequence is CASSGSSYEQYF. As DNA, the CDR3 is TGTGCCAGTAGCGGTAGCTCCTACGAGCAGTACTTC.

This chain links TRBV5-5 with TRBJ2-3; D perhaps matches TRBD1 (5 bases). Germline loops: CDR1 SGHKS, CDR2 YYEKEE (reference sequence). The CDR3 has 13 residues. V was shortened by 3 bases and J by 2 bases, with 7 bases between the two germline ends. The CDR3 spells CASSSGHTDTQYF. The CDR3 DNA reads TGTGCCAGCAGCTCCGGACACACAGATACGCAGTATTTT. Looking up the rest from reference TRBV5-5 and TRBJ2-3 gives the full variable domain: DAGVTQSPTHLIKTRGQQVTLRCSPISGHKSVSWYQQVLGQGPQFIFQYYEKEERGRGNFPDRFSARQFPNYSSELNVNALLLGDSALYLCASSSGHTDTQYFGPGTRLTVL.

This clone has just one count. The chain couples TRBV12-3 or TRBV12-4 to TRBJ2-1, with 7 bases identical to TRBD2. The V and J ends lost 11 bases and 4 bases, in that order; junction bases with no gene match: 5. This CDR3 comprises 12 residues. CDR3 residues: CAPGGEYNEQFF. The CDR3 DNA reads as TGTGCCCCGGGGGGTGAATACAATGAGCAGTTCTTC.

This chain uses TRBV28 with TRBJ1-6; D perhaps matches TRBD1 (5 bases). The CDR3 has 15 residues. CDR1 is MDHEN, CDR2 SYDVKM, per germline. V was pared by 3 bases and J by 8 bases, with 14 bases between. CDR3 DNA sequence: TGTGCCAGCAGTTTTTCGCGGGGCCTCTATTCACCCCTCCACTTT. Amino acid sequence: CASSFSRGLYSPLHF.

The gene calls are TRBV19 and TRBJ1-1, with D perhaps TRBD1 (5 bases). The V end was cut by 9 bases, the J end by 5 bases, with 7 bases between. Germline V gene data show CDR1 as LNHDA and CDR2 as SQIVND (reference sequence). This CDR3 spans 10 amino acids. CDR3 coding DNA: TGTGCCAGCGGGGGGACTGAAGCTTTCTTT. This translates into CASGGTEAFF.

The chain uses TRBV28 and TRBJ1-2; D ambiguous. V was shortened by 4 bases and J by 3 bases, with 33 bases between the two germline ends. Germline V CDR1 and CDR2: MDHEN, SYDVKM. This CDR3 region has 21 residues. The CDR3 DNA follows: TGTGCCAGCAGTTACCGTTTCGGGAGACAAGTGAAGGGTGAGGTGGACTATGGCTACACCTTC. Protein sequence: CASSYRFGRQVKGEVDYGYTF.

The CDR3 spells CASSFNRGTDTQYF. The CDR3 nucleotides read TGTGCCAGCAGCTTTAACAGGGGAACGGATACGCAGTATTTT. The gene calls are TRBV5-4 and TRBJ2-3; TRBD1 agrees at 7 bases. The germline V gene has CDR1 SGHNT and CDR2 YYREEE (reference sequence). The CDR3 spans 14 residues. With V trimmed by 2 bases and J by 6 bases, 6 bases remained unmatched.

This clone was counted a single time. This sequence joins TRBV10-3 and TRBJ1-3; the D gene is possibly TRBD1 (6 bases). Per the germline V gene, CDR1 is ENHRY and CDR2 is SYGVKD. The CDR3 has 13 amino acids. V was cut by 11 bases and J by 0 bases, with 11 bases left in between. The CDR3 protein is CAARGNSGNTIYF. For the CDR3, the DNA is TGTGCCGCCAGGGGCAACTCTGGAAACACCATATATTTT.

This chain uses TRBV11-2 with TRBJ2-2, with a possible D match to TRBD2 (5 bases). Trimming stripped 5 bases from V and 2 bases from J, with 9 bases between. The CDR3 covers 14 residues. The V gene's germline CDR1 is SGHAT and CDR2 FQNNGV. The CDR3 is CASSLGLNTGELFF. CDR3 coding DNA: TGTGCCAGCAGCCTTGGACTTAACACCGGGGAGCTGTTTTTT.

The chain combines TRBV5-1 with TRBJ1-1; 7 nucleotides match TRBD1. Germline V gene data show CDR1 as SGHRS and CDR2 as YFSETQ. Trimming took 0 bases from V and 5 from J; bases not matched to a gene: 4. This CDR3 spans 14 amino acids. CDR3 coding DNA: TGCGCCAGCAGCTTGGCACAGGGGACGACTGAAGCTTTCTTT. This sequence encodes CASSLAQGTTEAFF.

J is TRBJ1-2 and V is TRBV5-1; tentative D call: TRBD1 (6 bases). This CDR3 contains 14 residues. Trimming left V 2 bases short and J 6 bases short, with 14 bases between. Looked up from germline, CDR1 is SGHRS and CDR2 is YFSETQ. In DNA, the CDR3 is TGCGCCAGCAGCTTAGGGCTCGGGGACAATGGCTACACCTTC. Protein product: CASSLGLGDNGYTF.

This clone has only one observation. This chain connects TRBV27 to TRBJ2-1; TRBD2 matches 12 bases. This CDR3 is 18 amino acids long. V trimming: 6 bases; J trimming: 8 bases; junction bases outside the gene matches: 17. From germline, CDR1 is MNHEY and CDR2 SMNVEV (reference sequence). The CDR3 nucleotides are TGTGCCAGCAGAATCCGGGTGGCTAGCGGGAGGGCCTGGGATGAGCAGTTCTTC. Protein product: CASRIRVASGRAWDEQFF.

This clone was observed a few times. Other DNA sequences from this sample encode an identical CDR3 as well. V and J are TRBV6-2 or TRBV6-3 and TRBJ2-1; D is perhaps TRBD2 (5 bases). Trimming took 4 bases from V and 6 from J, leaving 7 bases between them. This CDR3 has 12 residues. CDR1 MNHEY and CDR2 SVGEGT come from the germline V gene. The CDR3 here is CASSWSGNEQFF. Written as DNA, the CDR3 is TGTGCCAGCAGTTGGAGCGGCAATGAGCAGTTCTTC.

This clone was picked up one time. The chain has TRBV18 and TRBJ2-7; 8 bases align to TRBD2. This CDR3 contains 15 residues. Germline V gene data show CDR1 as KGHSH and CDR2 as LQKENI. Trimming took 0 bases from V and 6 from J; bases not matched to a gene: 7. The CDR3 sequence: CASSPPFGREGEQYF. The CDR3 DNA is TGTGCCAGCTCACCACCGTTCGGGAGGGAGGGCGAGCAGTACTTC.

The chain combines TRBV5-1 with TRBJ1-6; D gene uncertain. The CDR3 consists of 13 residues. V was pared by 0 bases and J by 11 bases, with 9 bases between. Germline lookup yields CDR1 SGHRS and CDR2 YFSETQ. CDR3 in amino acids: CASSLDTGAPLHF. In DNA form, the CDR3 reads TGCGCCAGCAGCTTGGACACCGGGGCACCCCTCCACTTT.

The chain is built from TRBV4-3 and TRBJ2-7; D is unclear. Trimming took 0 bases from V and 5 from J, leaving 8 bases between them. The germline CDR1 and CDR2 sequences are LGHNA and YSLEER. CDR3 length: 13 residues. The CDR3 spells CASSQDVYDEQYF. Written as DNA, the CDR3 is TGCGCCAGCAGCCAAGATGTGTATGACGAGCAGTACTTC.

The chain carries TRBV12-3 or TRBV12-4 and TRBJ1-6, with 9 nucleotides matching TRBD1. Losses at the gene ends were 10 bases for V and 10 bases for J; bases not matched to a gene: 8. The CDR3 has 13 residues. CDR3 region: CATARTGESPLHF. CDR3 DNA: TGTGCCACCGCCCGGACAGGGGAGTCACCCCTCCACTTT.

CDR3 bases: TGTGCCAGCAGCCCAGGGCCCATCTACGAGCAGTACTTC. Protein product: CASSPGPIYEQYF. J is TRBJ2-7 and V is TRBV13, with D possibly being TRBD1 (5 bases). Trimming removed 5 bases from V and 3 bases from J, with 11 bases in between. The CDR3 loop spans 13 amino acids. Per germline, CDR1 PRHDT and CDR2 FYEKMQ (reference sequence).

The J gene is TRBJ2-7, the V gene TRBV7-8; D remains ambiguous. The V gene's germline CDR1 is SGHVS and CDR2 FQNEAQ. There are 14 residues in the CDR3. V lost 1 base and J 6 bases, leaving 13 bases between the germline ends. CDR3 bases: TGTGCCAGCAGCTTAGGTAGCCCTTTTAGCGAGCAGTACTTC. This translates into CASSLGSPFSEQYF. The full variable domain, completed using reference TRBV7-8 and TRBJ2-7, is GAGVSQSPRYKVAKRGQDVALRCDPISGHVSLFWYQQALGQGPEFLTYFQNEAQLDKSGLPSDRFFAERPEGSVSTLKIQRTQQEDSAVYLCASSLGSPFSEQYFGPGTRLTVT.